The 24 T cell receptor beta chains reported below all come from one sample, sequenced in a study of blood T cell repertoires in COVID-19. The repertoire was sequenced with immunoSEQ multiplex PCR; TCRdb's copy has only in-frame clones and lacks some. This table holds about 190,000 clones, around 84% found once. Source material: PBMCs or T cells enriched from blood (not recorded which). These receptors originate from a woman in her thirties who had recovered from COVID-19.

This clone showed up just a few times. The chain links TRBV3-1 (or the pseudogene TRBV3-2) to TRBJ1-2; 7 bases match TRBD1. V was clipped by 5 bases and J by 7 bases; unmatched bases: 7. This CDR3 comprises 13 residues. The germline V gene has CDR1 LGHDT and CDR2 YNNKEL (reference sequence). CDR3 in amino acids: CASSADRAGGYTF. The CDR3 DNA follows: TGTGCCAGCAGCGCTGACAGGGCCGGTGGCTACACCTTC.

J is TRBJ1-5 and V is TRBV5-1, with 10 bases identical to TRBD1. Germline V lookup: CDR1 SGHRS, CDR2 YFSETQ. The J segment lost 0 bases and the V segment lost 4 bases, leaving 10 bases of the junction unmatched. This CDR3 comprises 18 residues. CDR3 loop: CASSGQGVTAHSNQPQHF. The CDR3, as DNA: TGCGCCAGCAGCGGACAGGGGGTGACCGCCCATAGCAATCAGCCCCAGCATTTT.

The V and J genes are TRBV9 and TRBJ1-2; D is unresolved. CDR3 length: 15 residues. Germline CDR1 reads SGDLS; CDR2 reads YYNGEE. Trimming pared 0 bases from V and 6 bases from J, leaving 15 bases between. DNA of the CDR3: TGTGCCAGCAGCGTAGGTAGGTTCGGACTTGATGGCTACACCTTC. Protein: CASSVGRFGLDGYTF.

The chain links TRBV28 to TRBJ1-3; TRBD1 agrees at 9 bases. The CDR3 is made up of 14 amino acids. Germline trimming cut 7 bases from V and 2 bases from J; bases unmatched to any gene: 3. Germline V gene sequence: CDR1 MDHEN, CDR2 SYDVKM. CDR3 bases: TGTGCCAGCATACGACAGGGGGCTGGAAACACCATATATTTT. Translating gives CASIRQGAGNTIYF.

The gene calls are TRBV7-6 and TRBJ1-6; D ambiguous. CDR1 is SGHVS, CDR2 FNYEAQ, per germline. Trimming pared 2 bases from V and 9 bases from J, leaving 11 bases between. This CDR3 contains 14 residues. The CDR3 sequence: CASSLSGPGSPLHF. The CDR3 nucleotides are TGTGCCAGCAGCTTAAGTGGGCCTGGTTCACCCCTCCACTTT.

V and J are TRBV29-1 and TRBJ2-3, with TRBD2 identical over 9 bases. The V and J ends lost 6 bases and 4 bases, in that order; junction bases with no gene match: 11. CDR3 length: 15 amino acids. CDR1 is SQVTM, CDR2 ANQGSEA, per germline. DNA of the CDR3: TGCAGCGTCCCTAGGACTAGCGTTGGGTCAGATACGCAGTATTTT. It is translated as CSVPRTSVGSDTQYF.

This clone was observed at least ten times. This chain joins TRBV29-1 and TRBJ1-4, with D possibly TRBD1 on 6 matching bases. Germline CDR1 and CDR2: SQVTM and ANQGSEA. The CDR3 is 12 residues long. Trimming cost V 7 bases and J 3 bases, with 9 bases left between them. CDR3 DNA sequence: TGCAGCGCCAGACAGGCTAATGAAAAACTGTTTTTT. It translates to CSARQANEKLFF.

V and J are TRBV28 and TRBJ1-2; D may be TRBD1 (6 bases). The CDR3 has 15 residues. Trimming left V 1 base short and J 6 bases short, with 15 bases between. Germline values: CDR1 MDHEN, CDR2 SYDVKM. Here the CDR3 DNA reads TGTGCCAGCAGTTTATCCTTGGTTCAGGGGAATGGCTACACCTTC. Amino acid sequence: CASSLSLVQGNGYTF.

The rearrangement links TRBV29-1 to TRBJ2-2, with 12 bases matching TRBD2. The V and J ends lost 5 bases and 6 bases, in that order; junction bases with no gene match: 7. The CDR3 contains 15 residues. Germline V CDR1 and CDR2: SQVTM, ANQGSEA. Here the CDR3 reads CSVLLAGGPSGELFF. The CDR3 nucleotides read TGCAGCGTTCTGCTAGCGGGAGGGCCCTCCGGGGAGCTGTTTTTT.

This rearrangement joins TRBV3-1 (or the pseudogene TRBV3-2) to TRBJ2-2; TRBD1 matches at 7 bases. The germline V gene encodes CDR1 LGHDT and CDR2 YNNKEL (reference sequence). CDR3 length equals 15 residues. With V trimmed by 1 base and J by 4 bases, 3 bases remained unmatched. CDR3: CASSQGQGATGELFF. The CDR3 region has the DNA TGTGCCAGCAGCCAAGGACAGGGTGCCACCGGGGAGCTGTTTTTT.

This clone was counted a few times. The gene calls are TRBV5-3 and TRBJ1-1; D is unresolved. TRBV5-3 is an ORF, with its function uncertain. Trimming took off 4 bases at V and 1 base at J, with 8 bases between the two ends. The CDR3 runs 13 residues. DNA of the CDR3: TGTGCCAGAAGCACCCAGTGGAACACTGAAGCTTTCTTT. It codes for CARSTQWNTEAFF.

In DNA form, the CDR3 reads TGTGCCAGCAGTTTCGCTGGGGCGCGGCGAACTACGCAGTATTTT. Its protein product is CASSFAGARRTTQYF. The chain recombines TRBV27 with TRBJ2-3, with D tentatively TRBD1 (5 bases). This CDR3 is built from 15 residues. Germline V CDR1 and CDR2: MNHEY, SMNVEV (reference sequence). V was pared by 3 bases and J by 8 bases, with 18 bases between.

The chain carries TRBV9 and TRBJ1-2; D is ambiguous. The germline V gene encodes CDR1 SGDLS and CDR2 YYNGEE. The CDR3 is 14 residues long. V lost 0 bases and J 8 bases, leaving 14 bases between the germline ends. This CDR3 is CASSVASFGGGYTF. DNA of the CDR3: TGTGCCAGCAGCGTAGCTTCCTTTGGCGGCGGCTACACCTTC.

CDR3 DNA: TGTGCCAGTGTTGGAGGGGGCAATCAGCCCCAGCATTTT. It is translated as CASVGGGNQPQHF. This chain connects TRBV19 to TRBJ1-5; tentative D call: TRBD1 (5 bases). Per the germline V gene, CDR1 is LNHDA and CDR2 is SQIVND (reference sequence). V shed 8 bases and J shed 2 bases, with 10 bases lying between them. CDR3 length: 13 amino acids.

This chain uses TRBV11-2 with TRBJ2-7, with TRBD1 identical over 10 bases. V shed 1 base and J 3 bases; nucleotides not matched to a gene: 0. Per germline, CDR1 SGHAT and CDR2 FQNNGV. This CDR3 is 14 amino acids long. As DNA, the CDR3 is TGTGCCAGCAGCTTAGGGACAGGGGGCTACGAGCAGTACGTC. Protein product: CASSLGTGGYEQYV.

This clone was observed once. The chain has TRBV2 and TRBJ1-5; D gene ambiguous. CDR3 length: 12 amino acids. Trimming removed 4 bases at V and 5 bases at J, with 6 bases between. Germline V gene lookup returns CDR1 SNHLY and CDR2 FYNNEI. CDR3 sequence: CASSAPDQPQHF. CDR3 DNA: TGTGCCAGCAGTGCCCCTGATCAGCCCCAGCATTTT.

This chain links TRBV10-3 with TRBJ1-2, with TRBD1 as a possible D gene (6 bases). The CDR3 runs to 14 residues. Trimming cost V 4 bases and J 4 bases, with 13 bases left between them. Germline-derived CDR1 and CDR2 are ENHRY and SYGVKD. CDR3 residues: CAISGGHLAYGYTF. DNA of the CDR3: TGTGCCATCAGTGGGGGGCACCTCGCCTATGGCTACACCTTC.

J is TRBJ1-6 and V is TRBV4-1, with D perhaps TRBD1 (5 bases). The CDR3 consists of 16 residues. Trimming removed 0 bases at V and 8 bases at J, with 14 bases between. CDR1 is MGHRA and CDR2 is YSYEKL in the germline V gene. CDR3 nucleotide sequence: TGCGCCAGCAGCCAAGATTTAGACTGGGGGGATTCACCCCTCCACTTT. Its protein product is CASSQDLDWGDSPLHF.

The rearrangement uses TRBV5-1 and TRBJ1-1; D uncertain. Germline assignment: CDR1 SGHRS and CDR2 YFSETQ. With 4 bases removed from V and 1 base from J, the gap between germline ends came to 14 bases. This CDR3 is built from 15 residues. CDR3 DNA sequence: TGCGCCAGCAGCGACCGCGGGGAGGCGAACACTGAAGCTTTCTTT. Residues: CASSDRGEANTEAFF.

Ten or more counts support this clone. The V and J genes are TRBV5-4 and TRBJ2-3, with D possibly being TRBD1 (5 bases). The CDR3 length is 16 residues. Deletions cut 0 bases from V and 1 base from J, with 12 bases between. Germline CDR1 SGHNT, CDR2 YYREEE (reference sequence). The CDR3 here is CASSLVRLGGTDTQYF. The CDR3 bases are TGTGCCAGCAGCTTGGTCCGCCTAGGGGGCACAGATACGCAGTATTTT.

This sequence joins TRBV4-2 and TRBJ2-2; 8 positions agree with TRBD1. Germline CDR1 LGHNA, CDR2 YNFKEQ. With 1 base clipped from V and 5 bases from J, the junction kept 6 bases outside the gene matches. The CDR3 is 16 amino acids. CDR3 nucleotides: TGTGCCAGCAGCCAAGGACGGACAGGGCGGACCGGGGAGCTGTTTTTT. Encoded protein: CASSQGRTGRTGELFF.

This chain connects TRBV5-1 to TRBJ2-2; 10 bases match TRBD2. CDR3 length: 16 residues. The V and J ends lost 4 bases and 6 bases, in that order; junction bases with no gene match: 9. The germline gives CDR1 SGHRS, CDR2 YFSETQ. The CDR3 region has the DNA TGCGCCAGCAGCCCGGTGTCTAGCGGGGGCTCCGGGGAGCTGTTTTTT. This codes for CASSPVSSGGSGELFF.

J is TRBJ1-2 and V is TRBV6-5; D is ambiguous. The length of the CDR3 is 15 residues. Trimming took off 6 bases at V and 0 bases at J, with 14 bases between the two ends. Germline V gene sequence: CDR1 MNHEY, CDR2 SVGAGI. DNA of the CDR3: TGTGCCAGCAGCCTTACACCCCAAGCTAACTATGGCTACACCTTC. Protein sequence: CASSLTPQANYGYTF.

The chain is built from TRBV5-6 and TRBJ2-2; the D is unclear. Germline V gives CDR1 SGHDT, CDR2 YYEEEE. The CDR3 sequence is 15 residues long. V was cut by 0 bases and J by 1 base, with 7 bases left in between. The CDR3 region is CASSLGQVNTGELFF. In nucleotides, the CDR3 is TGTGCCAGCAGCTTGGGGCAGGTGAACACCGGGGAGCTGTTTTTT.